Shown below are 24 T cell receptor beta chains from a single sample sequenced in a study of tumor-infiltrating lymphocytes in primary liver carcinoma. TCR beta cDNA was made from 400 to 600 ng total RNA with a constant-region primer. Library construction for TCR beta comprised three nested multiplex PCR rounds performed with slightly modified ARM-PCR. It was with TRBV1-TRBV30 forward primers and a C-beta reverse primer that the first two PCR rounds were run, at around 11 cycles each. MiXCR, applied by TCRdb to the multiplex PCR reads, yields one record per CDR3 protein. The sample shows more than 75,000 distinct CDR3 sequences, 60% to 75% of them seen only once. Co-extraction of RNA and DNA was performed on roughly 17-32 mg of unsorted bulk tissue. What was sequenced was liver tumor tissue from sampling region 1. The subset was: tumor region T1, superior pole. These receptors originate from a man in his forties with primary liver carcinoma and hepatitis B virus infection.

Details on this clonotype: This may stem from a read error, because a much larger clone lies one nucleotide away. Without the conserved terminal phenylalanine or tryptophan, this CDR3 likely stems from a read error. The chain is built from TRBV5-4 and TRBJ2-7, with TRBD1 identical over 10 bases. Germline-derived CDR1 and CDR2 are SGHNT and YYREEE (reference sequence). This CDR3 contains 14 residues. Trimming cost V 4 bases and J 4 bases; bases outside gene matches: 5. The CDR3 DNA is TGTGCCAGCAGCGCGGGACAGGGGAGGTACGAGCAGTACCTC. Translated: CASSAGQGRYEQYL.

The genes are TRBV28 and TRBJ2-1; the match to TRBD2 covers 10 bases. V lost 4 bases and J lost 1; bases outside the gene matches: 25. This CDR3 is 23 amino acids long. The germline V gene has CDR1 MDHEN and CDR2 SYDVKM. For the CDR3, the DNA is TGTGCCAGCAGTTCCCTCAGCGGGAGGGCCGGTTTGCGGGGGGGTAGATCCTACAATGAGCAGTTCTTC. Translating gives CASSSLSGRAGLRGGRSYNEQFF.

The CDR3 coding sequence is TGTGCCAGCAGTGAAGCCAGGGATGCACCCCTCCACTTT. This encodes CASSEARDAPLHF. The chain combines TRBV2 with TRBJ1-6; D might be TRBD1 (5 bases). This CDR3 contains 13 residues. Trimming pared 0 bases from V and 11 bases from J, leaving 8 bases between. CDR1 is SNHLY and CDR2 is FYNNEI in the germline V gene. The whole variable domain, filled in from reference TRBV2 and TRBJ1-6, reads EPEVTQTPSHQVTQMGQEVILRCVPISNHLYFYWYRQILGQKVEFLVSFYNNEISEKSEIFDDQFSVERPDGSNFTLKIRSTKLEDSAMYFCASSEARDAPLHFGNGTRLTVT.

Only a few counts were recorded for this clonotype. A much larger clonotype is one base distant, so this may be a read error. The CDR3 DNA sequence: TGCGTCAGCAGCCCGACTAGCGGGAGTTACAATGAGCAGTTCTTC. Translation: CVSSPTSGSYNEQFF. J is TRBJ2-1 and V is TRBV4-1, with 12 bases fitting TRBD2. The CDR3 loop spans 15 amino acids. Germline CDR1 is MGHRA and CDR2 is YSYEKL.

The count of this clonotype is one. An end of the junction differs from the germline gene, which may be a read error. The chain has TRBV6-4 and TRBJ2-3, with 14 positions matching TRBD2. Germline V gene data show CDR1 as MRHNA and CDR2 as SNTAGT. This CDR3 is 15 amino acids long. The CDR3 here is CASSEGTSGGDTQYF. In DNA, the CDR3 is TGTGCCAGCAGTGAGGGGACTAGCGGGGGAGATACACAGTATTTT.

This clonotype came up a few times. It may be a read error: a sequence one base away is much more abundant. The rearrangement links TRBV12-3 or TRBV12-4 to TRBJ1-5, with unresolved D. The CDR3 covers 15 residues. V was pared by 5 bases and J by 0 bases, with 11 bases between. The CDR3, as DNA: TGTGCCAGCAGTCCCCTGGCGGGTAGCAATCAGCCCCAGCATTTT. Translated, it gives CASSPLAGSNQPQHF.

With respect to this clonotype: A single base separates this from a much larger clone, so it may be a read error. The rearrangement joins TRBV14 to TRBJ2-2; 10 bases agree with TRBD2. This CDR3 has 16 amino acids. Germline CDR1 SGHDN, CDR2 FVKESK. CDR3 sequence (DNA): TGTGCCAGCCGTAGCGGGAGGAAGATTAACACCGGGGAGCCGTTTTTT. It specifies CASRSGRKINTGEPFF.

This chain's CDR3 is CASRYNRVGELFF. DNA for the CDR3: TGTGCCAGCAGATATAATCGGGTCGGGGAGCTGTTTTTT. This sequence joins TRBV11-2 and TRBJ2-2; D is undetermined. V lost 6 bases and J 7 bases, leaving 12 bases between the germline ends. Germline V gives CDR1 SGHAT, CDR2 FQNNGV. The CDR3 extends over 13 amino acids.

As to this clonotype: Because the CDR3 is missing its conserved closing phenylalanine or tryptophan, this is likely a read error. The rearrangement links TRBV11-2 to TRBJ2-2; TRBD2 aligns across 7 bases. Germline values: CDR1 SGHAT, CDR2 FQNNGV. Germline trimming cut 1 base from V and 9 bases from J; bases unmatched to any gene: 11. This CDR3 has 16 residues. The CDR3 nucleotides read TGTGCCAGCAGCTTAGTTTGGGCTAGCGGCCTCTGGGAGCTGTTTTAT. Amino acids: CASSLVWASGLWELFY.

Concerning this clonotype itself: The final CDR3 position lacks the conserved phenylalanine or tryptophan, pointing to a likely read error. The chain couples TRBV5-6 to TRBJ2-2; D unresolved. This CDR3 has 15 residues. The germline V gene encodes CDR1 SGHDT and CDR2 YYEEEE. CDR3 loop: CASSLVGRNTRELFS. The CDR3 DNA follows: TGTGCCAGCAGCTTGGTTGGCAGGAACACCCGGGAGCTGTTTTCT.

This clonotype has only one observation. One junction end disagrees with the germline gene, perhaps due to a read error. V is TRBV4-1 and J is TRBJ1-4; D remains ambiguous. This CDR3 has 14 amino acids. Per the germline V gene, CDR1 is MGHRA and CDR2 is YSYEKL. The CDR3 sequence: CASSKDQLSEKLFF. DNA of the CDR3: TGCGCCAGCAGCAAAGATCAGCTAAGTGAAAAACTGTTTTTT.

Turning to this clonotype: It is likely a read error, because the conserved phenylalanine at the end of the CDR3 is missing. The chain employs TRBV11-2 and TRBJ2-5, with D tentatively TRBD1 (5 bases). Germline CDR1 and CDR2: SGHAT and FQNNGV. The CDR3 is 14 residues long. In DNA form, the CDR3 reads TGTGCCAGCAGCTTATGGGGCAGCCAAGAGACTCAGTACTTA. This sequence encodes CASSLWGSQETQYL.

This clonotype has a handful of counts. The chain joins TRBV12-3 or TRBV12-4 to TRBJ2-1, with no clear D. The CDR3 has 13 residues. Trimming pared 4 bases from V and 6 bases from J, leaving 10 bases between. This chain's CDR3 is CASSWLDPNEQFF. CDR3 sequence (DNA): TGTGCCAGCAGTTGGCTAGATCCCAATGAGCAGTTCTTC.

About this clonotype: The junction does not match germline at one end; this may be a read error. This rearrangement joins TRBV10-2 to TRBJ2-2; TRBD2 agrees at 8 bases. CDR1 is WSHSY and CDR2 is SAAADI in the germline V gene. This CDR3 has 17 amino acids. This chain's CDR3 is CASSEIPGGGNTGELLF. The CDR3 DNA follows: TGCGCCAGCAGTGAAATCCCGGGAGGGGGGAACACCGGGGAACTGTTATTT.

About this clonotype: One end of the junction is discordant with germline, which a read error may explain. The genes are TRBV7-8 and TRBJ2-7, with 10 bases that match TRBD2. CDR1 and CDR2 from the germline V gene are SGHVS and FQNEAQ. The CDR3 consists of 18 residues. CDR3 in DNA: TGTGTCAGCAGCCCAAATAGGACTAGCGGTGGGCCCTCCTACGTGCAGTACTTC. Its translation is CVSSPNRTSGGPSYVQYF.

With regard to this clonotype: An end of the junction does not agree with germline; a read error may underlie this. The rearrangement links TRBV5-1 to TRBJ2-5; 13 positions agree with TRBD2. Germline V gives CDR1 SGHRS, CDR2 YFSETQ. The CDR3 runs to 17 residues. CDR3 loop: CASSLGLAGGWQETRYF. Here the CDR3 DNA reads TGCGCCAGCAGCTTGGGACTAGCGGGAGGTTGGCAAGAGACCCGGTACTTC. Full variable domain (rest looked up from reference TRBV5-1 and TRBJ2-5): KAGVTQTPRYLIKTRGQQVTLSCSPISGHRSVSWYQQTPGQGLQFLFEYFSETQRNKGNFPGRFSGRQFSNSRSEMNVSTLELGDSALYLCASSLGLAGGWQETRYFGPGTRLLVL.

This clonotype came up many times. The rearrangement uses TRBV6-1 and TRBJ1-2; 11 bases match TRBD1. Germline assignment: CDR1 MNHNS and CDR2 SASEGT. This CDR3 has 16 residues. V dropped 5 bases and J dropped 8; count of bases not matched to a gene: 13. The CDR3 DNA follows: TGTGCCAGCAGTTCTAGTCCCGGGACAGGGGGAGGAGGCTACACCTTC. Translation gives CASSSSPGTGGGGYTF.

About this clonotype: The CDR3 does not end in the conserved phenylalanine or tryptophan, so this is likely a read error. CDR3 DNA: TGTGCCAGCAGCCTCCTCAGGGATGGGGAGCTGTTTCTT. The encoded protein is CASSLLRDGELFL. This sequence joins TRBV11-2 and TRBJ2-2, with D possibly being TRBD1 (5 bases). Germline loops: CDR1 SGHAT, CDR2 FQNNGV. The germline V and J ends were trimmed by 5 bases and 8 bases, with 12 bases remaining between them. The CDR3 is 13 amino acids.

A remark on this clonotype: A much larger clone lies one base from this, so it may be a read error. The gene calls are TRBV5-1 and TRBJ1-4, with 7 positions matching TRBD1. J was trimmed by 3 bases and V by 8 bases; bases with no gene match: 7. Germline V CDR1 and CDR2: SGHRS, YFSETQ. The CDR3 runs to 14 residues. This CDR3 reads CARSPGTANEKLFF. The CDR3 DNA is TGCGCCAGATCTCCCGGGACAGCTAATGAAAAACTGTTTTTT.

This clonotype was picked up a small number of times. The junction does not match germline at one end; this may be a read error. The V and J genes are TRBV29-1 and TRBJ1-2; possibly TRBD1 for D (5 bases). The CDR3 has 12 amino acids. Germline CDR1 and CDR2: SQVTM and ANQGSEA. CDR3 loop: CRVGSDSYCYTF. The DNA of the CDR3 is TGCAGGGTCGGCTCTGACAGCTATTGCTACACCTTC.

In the case of this clonotype: A read error may account for a junction end that differs from germline. This chain joins TRBV5-6 and TRBJ2-3; D may match TRBD1 or TRBD2 (5 bases each). Germline lookup yields CDR1 SGHDT and CDR2 YYEEEE. There are 16 residues in the CDR3. The CDR3 sequence is CPSSLRFVRDEDMQYF. For the CDR3, the DNA is TGTCCCAGCAGCTTGAGGTTTGTCCGGGACGAGGATATGCAGTATTTT.

This clonotype was seen more than once but under ten times. This sequence may be a read error, since a much larger clone differs from it by one base. The chain couples TRBV7-9 to TRBJ2-7, with 10 bases lining up with TRBD2. CDR1 and CDR2 from the germline V gene are SEHNR and FQNEAQ (reference sequence). The CDR3 runs 14 residues. CDR3 in amino acids: CACSFLAGAYEQYF. In nucleotides, the CDR3 is TGTGCCTGCAGCTTCCTAGCGGGGGCCTACGAGCAGTACTTC.

The V and J genes are TRBV5-1 and TRBJ1-2; 7 bases agree with TRBD1. V trimming: 3 bases; J trimming: 8 bases; junction bases outside the gene matches: 13. Germline V gene lookup returns CDR1 SGHRS and CDR2 YFSETQ. The CDR3 contains 15 residues. In DNA form, the CDR3 reads TGCGCCAGCAGCTCCAACAGGGGCAGAATGAACGGCTACACCTTC. Its protein product is CASSSNRGRMNGYTF.

This clonotype came up once. The junction departs from germline at one end; a sequencing error may be responsible. The chain is built from TRBV11-3 and TRBJ1-1; D remains ambiguous. CDR3 length: 12 residues. Germline lookup yields CDR1 SGHNT and CDR2 YENEEA. The CDR3 bases are TGTGCTAGCAGCTTCGATAACACTGAAGCTTTATTT. It yields the protein CASSFDNTEALF.